The 8 T cell receptor beta chains below come from one sample, sequenced in a study of blood T cell repertoires in COVID-19 (dated by TCRdb to 2018 to 2021). Receptor libraries were prepared by the immunoSEQ multiplex PCR assay. Sourced from immuneACCESS, this table was stored by TCRdb with only in-frame sequences that have V and J called. A share of the clones is absent; for the studies checked, an unresolved V gene accounts for under half, and the remainder has no known explanation. This sample gives 150,000 to 200,000 clones in total; around 82% of them show up just once. The ten top clones hold about 2.7% of the sample. Sequenced: peripheral blood. The receptors come from a human donor with acute or convalescent COVID-19. The donor label of this sample is uncertain.

V is TRBV29-1 and J is TRBJ2-5; 7 bases line up with TRBD2. The CDR3 has 13 amino acids. Germline V CDR1 and CDR2: SQVTM, ANQGSEA. Losses at the gene ends were 8 bases for V and 4 bases for J; bases not matched to a gene: 10. The CDR3 nucleotides are TGCAGCACCCGGTGGGGGGGAGTAGAGACCCAGTACTTC. Protein: CSTRWGGVETQYF.

V usage is TRBV7-2 and J usage is TRBJ1-1; D is ambiguous. Germline V gives CDR1 SGHTA, CDR2 FQGNSA. Deletions cut 3 bases from V and 1 base from J, with 9 bases between. The CDR3 length is 14 residues. CDR3 region: CASSFGRGNTEAFF. CDR3 sequence (DNA): TGTGCCAGCAGCTTCGGACGGGGGAACACTGAAGCTTTCTTT.

The rearrangement uses TRBV18 and TRBJ2-7; D is perhaps TRBD2 (5 bases). V was clipped by 2 bases and J by 5 bases, with 13 bases between them. CDR1 KGHSH and CDR2 LQKENI come from the germline V gene. The CDR3 is made up of 14 amino acids. This CDR3 reads CASSPETGVDEQYF. The CDR3, as DNA: TGTGCCAGCTCACCAGAAACCGGGGTTGACGAGCAGTACTTC.

The rearrangement links TRBV5-1 to TRBJ2-1, with TRBD2 matching over 9 bases. CDR1 is SGHRS and CDR2 is YFSETQ in the germline V gene. Trimming at V came to 3 bases and at J to 8 bases, leaving 12 bases not matched to a gene. The CDR3 contains 16 residues. This chain's CDR3 is CASSSGGRGGRDEQFF. As DNA, the CDR3 is TGCGCCAGCAGCTCCGGAGGGCGGGGGGGCCGTGATGAGCAGTTCTTC. Supplemented by reference TRBV5-1 and TRBJ2-1, the full variable domain reads KAGVTQTPRYLIKTRGQQVTLSCSPISGHRSVSWYQQTPGQGLQFLFEYFSETQRNKGNFPGRFSGRQFSNSRSEMNVSTLELGDSALYLCASSSGGRGGRDEQFFGPGTRLTVL.

V gene TRBV5-1 combines with J gene TRBJ2-7; 9 bases are a match to TRBD1. The CDR3 sequence is 16 residues long. The germline CDR1 and CDR2 sequences are SGHRS and YFSETQ. The trim removed 4 bases at V and 4 bases at J, leaving 12 bases unmatched. CDR3 in DNA: TGCGCCAGCAGCCCCGGGACAGGGTCCTTATTGTACGAGCAGTACTTC. Translating gives CASSPGTGSLLYEQYF.

The chain recombines TRBV11-2 with TRBJ1-4; 9 positions agree with TRBD1. The germline gives CDR1 SGHAT, CDR2 FQNNGV. The CDR3 covers 16 residues. With V trimmed by 5 bases and J by 7 bases, 11 bases remained unmatched. Here the CDR3 reads CASSDNTGQGREKLFF. CDR3 in DNA: TGTGCCAGCAGCGATAATACGGGACAGGGACGTGAAAAACTGTTTTTT.

The rearrangement links TRBV30 to TRBJ1-2; D is undetermined. Deletions cut 3 bases from V and 4 bases from J, with 15 bases between. The CDR3 extends over 14 amino acids. From germline, CDR1 is GTSNPN and CDR2 SVGIG (reference sequence). The CDR3 sequence is CAWRRSDVGYGYTF. The CDR3 bases are TGTGCCTGGAGGAGGTCCGACGTTGGCTATGGCTACACCTTC. The entire variable domain, with the rest obtained from reference TRBV30 and TRBJ1-2, is as follows: SQTIHQWPATLVQPVGSPLSLECTVEGTSNPNLYWYRQAAGRGLQLLFYSVGIGQISSEVPQNLSASRPQDRQFILSSKKLLLSDSGFYLCAWRRSDVGYGYTFGSGTRLTVV.

For the CDR3, the DNA is TGTGCCATCAGCCATACAGGGGGGGAAGATGGGGAGCAGTACTTC. It is translated as CAISHTGGEDGEQYF. The V call is TRBV10-3, the J call TRBJ2-7; D is perhaps TRBD1 (8 bases). This CDR3 comprises 15 residues. CDR1 is ENHRY and CDR2 is SYGVKD in the germline V gene. Trimming stripped 6 bases from V and 7 bases from J, with 22 bases between.